This is a list of T cell receptor beta chains from one sample in a study of identical twins. TCRdb processed the 5' RACE reads anew with MiXCR; each CDR3 protein has one entry. The sample consists of a few hundred thousand distinct CDR3 sequences, roughly 8% of them appearing once. The same data also went into a second study, on yellow fever vaccine responses in identical twins.

The specimen sequenced was CD8+ T cells sorted from blood. The receptor source for this set is a woman in her late teens or twenties in good health. CDR3s include the opening cysteine and the closing phenylalanine or tryptophan. A D gene is named only where the DNA matches it firmly. Rows may omit the clone size; those that give it use once, few, many or a size class.

d_call: TRBD2
clone_size: -
j_call: TRBJ2-3
v_call: TRBV2
cdr3_aa: CTSSLAGLAGEITDTQYF
cdr3_nt: TGTACCAGCAGTTTAGCGGGACTAGCGGGGGAAATCACAGATACGCAGTATTTT

d_call: -
clone_size: many
j_call: TRBJ1-5
v_call: TRBV6-5
cdr3_aa: CASSYSSDQPQHF
cdr3_nt: TGTGCCAGCAGTTACTCTAGTGATCAGCCCCAGCATTTT

d_call: TRBD1
clone_size: -
j_call: TRBJ2-5
v_call: TRBV27
cdr3_aa: CASSFSDRVFETQYF
cdr3_nt: TGTGCCAGCAGTTTCTCGGACAGGGTATTCGAGACCCAGTACTTC

d_call: TRBD2
clone_size: few
j_call: TRBJ2-2
v_call: TRBV20-1
cdr3_aa: CTGLAANTGELFF
cdr3_nt: TGCACCGGACTAGCGGCGAACACCGGGGAGCTGTTTTTT

d_call: TRBD2
clone_size: -
j_call: TRBJ2-1
v_call: TRBV12-3/TRBV12-4
cdr3_aa: CTISLLGRGAGGSYNEQFF
cdr3_nt: TGTACCATCAGTTTATTGGGCCGAGGAGCGGGGGGCTCCTACAATGAGCAGTTCTTC

d_call: -
clone_size: many
j_call: TRBJ2-3
v_call: TRBV7-9
cdr3_aa: CASSFLVVSDTQYF
cdr3_nt: TGTGCCAGCAGCTTTCTCGTGGTGTCAGATACGCAGTATTTT

d_call: TRBD2
clone_size: few
j_call: TRBJ2-2
v_call: TRBV20-1
cdr3_aa: CSAELAGGGNTGELFF
cdr3_nt: TGCAGTGCGGAACTAGCGGGAGGTGGGAACACCGGGGAGCTGTTTTTT

d_call: TRBD2
clone_size: few
j_call: TRBJ2-1
v_call: TRBV7-8
cdr3_aa: CASSFGSGSMSYNEQFF
cdr3_nt: TGTGCCAGCAGCTTTGGTAGCGGGAGTATGTCCTACAATGAGCAGTTCTTC

d_call: -
clone_size: many
j_call: TRBJ2-1
v_call: TRBV4-3
cdr3_aa: CASSQVLASSYNEQFF
cdr3_nt: TGCGCCAGCAGCCAAGTGTTGGCCAGCTCCTACAATGAGCAGTTCTTC

d_call: TRBD1
clone_size: few
j_call: TRBJ2-7
v_call: TRBV5-1
cdr3_aa: CASSPGTATQYEQYF
cdr3_nt: TGCGCCAGCAGCCCCGGGACAGCTACCCAATACGAGCAGTACTTC

d_call: TRBD1
clone_size: -
j_call: TRBJ2-7
v_call: TRBV5-1
cdr3_aa: CASRRTGAHEQYF
cdr3_nt: TGCGCCAGCAGGAGGACAGGGGCCCACGAGCAGTACTTC

d_call: -
clone_size: once
j_call: TRBJ2-1
v_call: TRBV14
cdr3_aa: CASNFGAAGNEQFF
cdr3_nt: TGTGCCAGCAACTTCGGAGCAGCAGGCAATGAGCAGTTCTTC

d_call: TRBD2
clone_size: many
j_call: TRBJ2-1
v_call: TRBV29-1
cdr3_aa: CSVGGLAGVGVSNEQFF
cdr3_nt: TGCAGCGTGGGCGGTCTAGCGGGAGTGGGGGTGAGCAATGAGCAGTTCTTC

d_call: TRBD2
clone_size: -
j_call: TRBJ2-1
v_call: TRBV7-8
cdr3_aa: CASSFYKRGSLNEQFF
cdr3_nt: TGTGCCAGCAGCTTCTATAAGCGGGGTTCTTTGAATGAGCAGTTCTTC

d_call: TRBD2
clone_size: many
j_call: TRBJ2-7
v_call: TRBV7-9
cdr3_aa: CASSLEAGETHEQYF
cdr3_nt: TGTGCCAGCAGCTTGGAAGCGGGAGAAACCCACGAGCAGTACTTC

d_call: TRBD2
clone_size: many
j_call: TRBJ2-5
v_call: TRBV2
cdr3_aa: CASELAGELREETQYF
cdr3_nt: TGTGCCAGCGAGCTAGCGGGGGAGTTGAGAGAGGAGACCCAGTACTTC

d_call: TRBD2
clone_size: -
j_call: TRBJ2-1
v_call: TRBV7-9
cdr3_aa: CASSLPLTSGSYNEQFF
cdr3_nt: TGTGCCAGCAGCTTACCCTTGACTAGCGGGTCCTACAATGAGCAGTTCTTC

d_call: -
clone_size: many
j_call: TRBJ1-1
v_call: TRBV7-9
cdr3_aa: CASSQGPAEAFF
cdr3_nt: TGTGCCAGCAGCCAAGGTCCGGCAGAAGCTTTCTTT

d_call: -
clone_size: few
j_call: TRBJ1-2
v_call: TRBV4-3
cdr3_aa: CASSQESGANYGYTF
cdr3_nt: TGCGCCAGCAGCCAAGAAAGCGGAGCTAACTATGGCTACACCTTC

d_call: -
clone_size: many
j_call: TRBJ2-7
v_call: TRBV20-1
cdr3_aa: CSARGRGSYEQYF
cdr3_nt: TGCAGTGCTAGGGGGCGGGGTTCTTACGAGCAGTACTTC

d_call: TRBD1
clone_size: many
j_call: TRBJ2-5
v_call: TRBV10-3
cdr3_aa: CAISESTGSGTQYF
cdr3_nt: TGTGCCATCAGTGAGTCGACAGGGTCAGGGACCCAGTACTTC

d_call: TRBD1
clone_size: many
j_call: TRBJ1-1
v_call: TRBV20-1
cdr3_aa: CSARAGGDTEAFF
cdr3_nt: TGCAGTGCTAGAGCAGGGGGCGACACTGAAGCTTTCTTT

d_call: -
clone_size: many
j_call: TRBJ2-7
v_call: TRBV9
cdr3_aa: CASSIGVGYEQYF
cdr3_nt: TGTGCCAGCAGCATCGGGGTCGGCTACGAGCAGTACTTC

d_call: -
clone_size: many
j_call: TRBJ2-7
v_call: TRBV29-1
cdr3_aa: CSVEDQSYEQYF
cdr3_nt: TGCAGCGTTGAAGATCAGAGCTACGAGCAGTACTTC

d_call: -
clone_size: few
j_call: TRBJ2-3
v_call: TRBV4-3
cdr3_aa: CASSQEPGRFTDTQYF
cdr3_nt: TGCGCCAGCAGCCAAGAACCGGGGAGGTTCACAGATACGCAGTATTTT

d_call: -
clone_size: -
j_call: TRBJ2-1
v_call: TRBV7-2
cdr3_aa: CASSLVRTNPYNEQFF
cdr3_nt: TGTGCCAGCAGCTTAGTGAGGACTAACCCCTACAATGAGCAGTTCTTC

d_call: -
clone_size: few
j_call: TRBJ2-7
v_call: TRBV14
cdr3_aa: CASSPTHPYEQYF
cdr3_nt: TGTGCCAGCAGCCCTACACATCCTTACGAGCAGTACTTC

d_call: -
clone_size: many
j_call: TRBJ2-5
v_call: TRBV7-9
cdr3_aa: CASSSSRSVETQYF
cdr3_nt: TGTGCCAGCAGCTCATCTAGGAGCGTGGAGACCCAGTACTTC

d_call: TRBD1
clone_size: few
j_call: TRBJ1-1
v_call: TRBV2
cdr3_aa: CARDRDNMNTEAFF
cdr3_nt: TGTGCCAGGGACAGGGATAACATGAACACTGAAGCTTTCTTT

d_call: -
clone_size: few
j_call: TRBJ2-2
v_call: TRBV4-3
cdr3_aa: CASSQARILNTGELFF
cdr3_nt: TGCGCCAGCAGCCAAGCCAGAATCTTGAACACCGGGGAGCTGTTTTTT

d_call: -
clone_size: -
j_call: TRBJ2-2
v_call: TRBV20-1
cdr3_aa: CSARKGGTGELFF
cdr3_nt: TGCAGTGCTAGGAAGGGGGGGACCGGGGAGCTGTTTTTT

d_call: -
clone_size: -
j_call: TRBJ2-5
v_call: TRBV6-2/TRBV6-3
cdr3_aa: CASIHPRVGETQYF
cdr3_nt: TGTGCCAGCATTCACCCCAGGGTCGGGGAGACCCAGTACTTC

d_call: -
clone_size: -
j_call: TRBJ2-2
v_call: TRBV9
cdr3_aa: CAILSGTGELFF
cdr3_nt: TGTGCCATCCTATCCGGCACCGGGGAGCTGTTTTTT

d_call: -
clone_size: many
j_call: TRBJ2-2
v_call: TRBV12-3/TRBV12-4
cdr3_aa: CASSLAWTANTGELFF
cdr3_nt: TGTGCCAGCAGTTTAGCCTGGACAGCGAACACCGGGGAGCTGTTTTTT

d_call: TRBD2
clone_size: -
j_call: TRBJ2-7
v_call: TRBV5-5
cdr3_aa: CASSELAGGLGSYEQYF
cdr3_nt: TGTGCCAGCAGCGAACTAGCGGGGGGCCTTGGGTCCTACGAGCAGTACTTC

d_call: TRBD2
clone_size: few
j_call: TRBJ2-2
v_call: TRBV10-3
cdr3_aa: CAISGASGSITGELFF
cdr3_nt: TGTGCCATCAGTGGGGCTAGCGGGAGTATCACCGGGGAGCTGTTTTTT

d_call: -
clone_size: few
j_call: TRBJ1-6
v_call: TRBV10-3
cdr3_aa: CAIMDGYASPLHF
cdr3_nt: TGTGCCATCATGGACGGATATGCTTCACCCCTCCACTTT

d_call: -
clone_size: -
j_call: TRBJ2-3
v_call: TRBV29-1
cdr3_aa: CSVEGGTRQYF
cdr3_nt: TGCAGCGTTGAAGGGGGGACTCGGCAGTATTTT

d_call: TRBD2
clone_size: -
j_call: TRBJ2-5
v_call: TRBV11-2
cdr3_aa: CASSFWSEGLAGGETQYF
cdr3_nt: TGTGCCAGCAGCTTTTGGAGTGAGGGACTAGCGGGGGGTGAGACCCAGTACTTC

d_call: TRBD2
clone_size: -
j_call: TRBJ2-7
v_call: TRBV12-3/TRBV12-4
cdr3_aa: CASSSLAATYEQYF
cdr3_nt: TGTGCCAGCAGTTCTCTAGCGGCCACCTACGAGCAGTACTTC

d_call: -
clone_size: many
j_call: TRBJ2-3
v_call: TRBV12-3/TRBV12-4
cdr3_aa: CASTNVVTDTQYF
cdr3_nt: TGTGCCAGCACCAATGTCGTGACAGATACGCAGTATTTT

d_call: TRBD2
clone_size: many
j_call: TRBJ2-1
v_call: TRBV29-1
cdr3_aa: CSVQRGLEPYNEQFF
cdr3_nt: TGCAGCGTACAGCGGGGCCTAGAGCCTTACAATGAGCAGTTCTTC

d_call: -
clone_size: few
j_call: TRBJ2-7
v_call: TRBV5-5
cdr3_aa: CASSVTPGSGSEQYF
cdr3_nt: TGTGCCAGCAGCGTAACCCCGGGGTCGGGGAGCGAGCAGTACTTC

d_call: -
clone_size: -
j_call: TRBJ2-1
v_call: TRBV19
cdr3_aa: CASSILGLPPEQFF
cdr3_nt: TGTGCCAGTAGTATCCTGGGACTCCCACCCGAGCAGTTCTTC

d_call: -
clone_size: many
j_call: TRBJ2-7
v_call: TRBV11-1
cdr3_aa: CASSQLWEGGSSAYEQYF
cdr3_nt: TGTGCCAGCAGCCAACTTTGGGAAGGCGGGTCATCAGCCTACGAGCAGTACTTC

d_call: -
clone_size: few
j_call: TRBJ2-4
v_call: TRBV10-3
cdr3_aa: CAISESLDIQYF
cdr3_nt: TGTGCCATCAGTGAGTCTTTGGACATTCAGTACTTC

d_call: -
clone_size: -
j_call: TRBJ2-7
v_call: TRBV6-2/TRBV6-3
cdr3_aa: CASHRSGRFSYEQYF
cdr3_nt: TGTGCCAGCCACCGTAGCGGACGCTTTTCCTACGAGCAGTACTTC

d_call: TRBD2
clone_size: -
j_call: TRBJ2-2
v_call: TRBV20-1
cdr3_aa: CSAWGLATNTGELFF
cdr3_nt: TGCAGTGCCTGGGGACTAGCTACGAACACCGGGGAGCTGTTTTTT

d_call: -
clone_size: few
j_call: TRBJ1-3
v_call: TRBV2
cdr3_aa: CASSEGNTIYF
cdr3_nt: TGTGCCAGCAGTGAGGGAAACACCATATATTTT

d_call: -
clone_size: many
j_call: TRBJ2-7
v_call: TRBV7-8
cdr3_aa: CASSLASFSYEQYF
cdr3_nt: TGTGCCAGCAGCTTAGCGAGCTTCTCCTACGAGCAGTACTTC

d_call: -
clone_size: few
j_call: TRBJ2-7
v_call: TRBV20-1
cdr3_aa: CSAREAGSLTYEQYF
cdr3_nt: TGCAGTGCTAGAGAGGCGGGATCGCTAACCTACGAGCAGTACTTC

d_call: TRBD2
clone_size: many
j_call: TRBJ2-6
v_call: TRBV29-1
cdr3_aa: CSVPGLGGAGANVLTF
cdr3_nt: TGCAGCGTCCCGGGACTAGGCGGCGCTGGGGCCAACGTCCTGACTTTC

d_call: -
clone_size: many
j_call: TRBJ2-1
v_call: TRBV12-5
cdr3_aa: CASTSFSYNEQFF
cdr3_nt: TGTGCTAGCACTAGTTTTTCGTACAATGAGCAGTTCTTC

d_call: -
clone_size: few
j_call: TRBJ2-5
v_call: TRBV3-1
cdr3_aa: CASSQVSWGTLYF
cdr3_nt: TGTGCCAGCAGCCAAGTCTCCTGGGGGACCCTGTACTTC

d_call: TRBD1
clone_size: many
j_call: TRBJ2-1
v_call: TRBV5-7
cdr3_aa: CASSLYRDSSYNEQFF
cdr3_nt: TGTGCCAGCAGCTTGTATCGGGACAGCTCCTACAATGAGCAGTTCTTC

d_call: -
clone_size: few
j_call: TRBJ2-6
v_call: TRBV20-1
cdr3_aa: CSASTRRGSSGANVLTF
cdr3_nt: TGCAGTGCTAGCACCCGCAGAGGGTCCTCCGGGGCCAACGTCCTGACTTTC

d_call: TRBD1
clone_size: -
j_call: TRBJ1-2
v_call: TRBV3-1
cdr3_aa: CASSIHYRGRDGYTF
cdr3_nt: TGTGCCAGCAGCATACACTACAGGGGGCGAGATGGCTACACCTTC

d_call: TRBD1
clone_size: many
j_call: TRBJ1-1
v_call: TRBV12-3/TRBV12-4
cdr3_aa: CASSSPGQMNTEAFF
cdr3_nt: TGTGCCAGCAGTTCCCCGGGACAGATGAACACTGAAGCTTTCTTT

d_call: TRBD1
clone_size: many
j_call: TRBJ2-7
v_call: TRBV4-3
cdr3_aa: CASSHGAGGYEQYF
cdr3_nt: TGCGCCAGCAGCCACGGGGCAGGGGGATACGAGCAGTACTTC